This entry concerns a single T cell receptor beta chain. What it recognizes is unknown. The germline gives CDR1 MNHNS, CDR2 SASEGT. The CDR3 runs to 16 residues. The V end lost 0 bases, the J end lost 0 bases, and 9 bases lay between the germline ends. Ophthalmopathy patients had moderate-to-severe active disease, CAS ≥3, NOSPECS ≥4, and disease duration under 3 months. Template material for amplifying TCR beta CDR3 regions consisted of RNA transcripts. Primed by the HTBI set, a first-round RT-PCR was run on the TCR CDR3. A single record per CDR3 protein comes from TCRdb applying MiXCR to the multiplex PCR reads. The data contain hundreds of thousands of distinct CDR3 sequences, approximately 14% of them seen just once; the ten biggest clones take up 4.3%. This entry is derived from a study of T cells in Graves' hyperthyroidism and ophthalmopathy. About the study: Staff took peripheral blood when the initial diagnosis was made, before any treatment began. Study-level findings and limits: Blood shared most expanded thyroid clonotypes above 0.001. From stable hyperthyroidism, ophthalmopathy was separated by a 13 V-J model.

The TCR originated in a woman aged 40 to 50 with Graves' ophthalmopathy. The sample consisted of blood. The rearrangement uses TRBV6-1 and TRBJ1-5; D gene unclear. As DNA, the CDR3 is TGTGCCAGCAGTGAAGCTGTAGCTTATAGCAATCAGCCCCAGCATTTT. As protein: CASSEAVAYSNQPQHF.